One and the same sample provided the 14 T cell receptor beta chains below, sequenced in a study of tumor T cells in aggressive B-cell lymphoma. This table comes from immunoSEQ multiplex PCR, and its TCRdb copy is limited to in-frame clones, with some not included. The sample shows some 3,000 clones, roughly 85% of them seen only once. Sequenced input: tumor tissue. The receptors stem from an adult with diffuse large B cell lymphoma. Some clones in this sample may be carry-over from other donors' samples.

The rearrangement links TRBV6-5 to TRBJ1-1; 7 bases map to TRBD1. The CDR3 runs 14 residues. Looked up from germline, CDR1 is MNHEY and CDR2 is SVGAGI. V shed 4 bases and J 2 bases; nucleotides not matched to a gene: 4. CDR3 nucleotide sequence: TGTGCCAGCAGTTGGGTAGGGGGCAACACTGAAGCTTTCTTT. Translation: CASSWVGGNTEAFF.

This clone has just a few counts. The chain couples TRBV14 to TRBJ2-1; tentatively, D is TRBD2 (6 bases). CDR3 length equals 15 residues. Germline V gene lookup returns CDR1 SGHDN and CDR2 FVKESK. Trimming removed 1 base from V and 9 bases from J, with 16 bases in between. The CDR3 protein is CASSQVWREGGEQFF. Here the CDR3 DNA reads TGTGCCAGCAGCCAAGTCTGGCGGGAAGGTGGTGAGCAGTTCTTC.

V usage is TRBV6-5 and J usage is TRBJ2-7; 13 bases map to TRBD2. The germline V gene encodes CDR1 MNHEY and CDR2 SVGAGI. V lost 5 bases to trimming and J lost 6 bases; unmatched junction nucleotides: 4. The CDR3 runs to 14 residues. The CDR3 here is CASSRLAGGTEQYF. The CDR3 coding sequence is TGTGCCAGCAGTCGACTAGCGGGAGGAACCGAGCAGTACTTC.

V is TRBV6-6 and J is TRBJ2-5, with D possibly TRBD1 on 5 matching bases. The tail of the sequence fits TRBJ2-7 better, so the J call may be wrong. The germline V gene has CDR1 MNHNY and CDR2 SVGAGI (reference sequence). The CDR3 has 15 amino acids. CDR3 nucleotides: TGTGCCAGCAGTTACCCCCAACAGGCCTCCTACGAGCAGTACTTC. It is translated as CASSYPQQASYEQYF.

The chain couples TRBV28 to TRBJ2-1; 11 bases match TRBD1. Germline V CDR1 and CDR2: MDHEN, SYDVKM. J gave up 7 bases and V 4 bases, and 3 bases lay outside the gene matches. The CDR3 spans 14 residues. The CDR3 nucleotides read TGTGCCAGCAGTTCGGGGACAGGGGGGAATGAGCAGTTCTTC. This translates into CASSSGTGGNEQFF.

The gene calls are TRBV7-9 and TRBJ1-5; 8 positions match TRBD1. The CDR3 totals 13 residues. Germline CDR1 is SEHNR and CDR2 is FQNEAQ (reference sequence). Germline trimming cut 7 bases from V and 4 bases from J; bases unmatched to any gene: 3. In nucleotides, the CDR3 is TGTGCCAGCAACCAGGGGGCGAATCAGCCCCAGCATTTT. This translates into CASNQGANQPQHF.

The chain has TRBV5-1 and TRBJ2-1; D remains ambiguous. Germline V gives CDR1 SGHRS, CDR2 YFSETQ. The CDR3 has 14 residues. V dropped 6 bases and J dropped 9 bases, with 19 bases sitting between them. CDR3 loop: CASKLSLRVGEQFF. CDR3 DNA sequence: TGCGCCAGCAAACTAAGCCTCCGGGTCGGTGAGCAGTTCTTC.

This chain uses TRBV19 with TRBJ1-2, with D maybe TRBD1 (6 bases). CDR3 size: 14 residues. Germline V CDR1 and CDR2: LNHDA, SQIVND (reference sequence). Trimming removed 8 bases at V and 4 bases at J, with 17 bases between. The CDR3 sequence is CASSPTGYGYGYTF. CDR3 nucleotides: TGTGCCAGTTCGCCTACAGGGTACGGCTATGGCTACACCTTC.

This clone has a handful of counts. This chain joins TRBV11-3 and TRBJ1-1, with unresolved D. CDR3 length: 16 amino acids. CDR1 and CDR2 from the germline V gene are SGHNT and YENEEA. Trimming pared 5 bases from V and 2 bases from J, leaving 18 bases between. In DNA form, the CDR3 reads TGTGCCAGCAGCCCTTACTCCGACACCCGAAACACTGAAGCTTTCTTT. This codes for CASSPYSDTRNTEAFF.

V and J are TRBV7-2 and TRBJ1-2; tentatively, D is TRBD1 (5 bases). The V and J ends lost 5 bases and 3 bases respectively, with 10 bases between them. The length of the CDR3 is 13 residues. Germline loops: CDR1 SGHTA, CDR2 FQGNSA. The CDR3 bases are TGTGCCAGCAGCCCCGGGGGGGACTATGGCTACACCTTC. It codes for CASSPGGDYGYTF.

In its sample, this clone was seen a few times. The V call is TRBV7-6, the J call TRBJ2-2, with 7 bases lining up with TRBD1. Unmatched junction bases numbered 5, after V lost 2 bases and J lost 2 bases. The CDR3 is 16 residues long. In germline, CDR1 is SGHVS, CDR2 FNYEAQ. The CDR3: CASSLQTGVNTGELFF. In nucleotides, the CDR3 is TGTGCCAGCAGCTTACAAACAGGGGTTAACACCGGGGAGCTGTTTTTT.

The chain has TRBV28 and TRBJ1-2; tentatively, D is TRBD1 (6 bases). The V gene's germline CDR1 is MDHEN and CDR2 SYDVKM. The V and J ends lost 2 bases and 6 bases respectively, with 13 bases between them. There are 14 residues in the CDR3. DNA for the CDR3: TGTGCCAGCAGTTTAGCCGGGACACGGCATGGCTACACCTTC. As protein: CASSLAGTRHGYTF.

As regards this clone: The DNA is omitted, as the CDR3 cannot be located on it reliably, and the CDR3 follows TCRdb's listing. Different DNA sequences within this sample yield the same CDR3. The J gene is TRBJ2-1, the V gene TRBV27; TRBD1, the table's D call, lacks a check against the DNA. The CDR3 extends over 17 residues, inclusive of both ends. The V gene's germline CDR1 is MNHEY and CDR2 SMNVEV (reference sequence). The CDR3 spells CASSLFSSGHFGNEQFF.

This chain joins TRBV29-1 and TRBJ2-5; TRBD2 aligns across 10 bases. The CDR3 is 14 residues long. J was trimmed by 0 bases and V by 8 bases; bases with no gene match: 6. Looked up from germline, CDR1 is SQVTM and CDR2 is ANQGSEA. The CDR3 spells CSLRLAGNQETQYF. The CDR3 DNA is TGCAGCCTCCGACTAGCGGGTAACCAAGAGACCCAGTACTTC. Complete variable domain (other parts from reference TRBV29-1 and TRBJ2-5): SAVISQKPSRDICQRGTSLTIQCQVDSQVTMMFWYRQQPGQSLTLIATANQGSEATYESGFVIDKFPISRPNLTFSTLTVSNMSPEDSSIYLCSLRLAGNQETQYFGPGTRLLVL.